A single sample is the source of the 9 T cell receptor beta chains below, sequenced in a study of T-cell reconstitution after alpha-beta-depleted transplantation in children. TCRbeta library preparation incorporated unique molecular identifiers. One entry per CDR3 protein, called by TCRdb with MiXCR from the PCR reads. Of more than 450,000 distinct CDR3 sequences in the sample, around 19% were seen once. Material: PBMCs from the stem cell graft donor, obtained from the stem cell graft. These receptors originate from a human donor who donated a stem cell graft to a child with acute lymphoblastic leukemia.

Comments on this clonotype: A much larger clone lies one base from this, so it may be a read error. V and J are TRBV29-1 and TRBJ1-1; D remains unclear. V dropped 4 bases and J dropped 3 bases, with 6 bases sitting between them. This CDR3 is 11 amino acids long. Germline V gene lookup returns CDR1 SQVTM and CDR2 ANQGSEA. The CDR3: CSVVRDTEAFF. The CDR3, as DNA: TGCAGCGTTGTAAGGGACACTGAAGCTTTCTTT. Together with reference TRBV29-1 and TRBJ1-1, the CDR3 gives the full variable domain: SAVISQKPSRDICQRGTSLTIQCQVDSQVTMMFWYRQQPGQSLTLIATANQGSEATYESGFVIDKFPISRPNLTFSTLTVSNMSPEDSSIYLCSVVRDTEAFFGQGTRLTVV.

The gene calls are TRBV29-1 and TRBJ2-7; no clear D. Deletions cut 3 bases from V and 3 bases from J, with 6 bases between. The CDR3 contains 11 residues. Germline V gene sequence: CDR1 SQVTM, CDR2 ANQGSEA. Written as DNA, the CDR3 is TGCAGCGTTGATGGCGGCTACGAGCAGTACTTC. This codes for CSVDGGYEQYF.

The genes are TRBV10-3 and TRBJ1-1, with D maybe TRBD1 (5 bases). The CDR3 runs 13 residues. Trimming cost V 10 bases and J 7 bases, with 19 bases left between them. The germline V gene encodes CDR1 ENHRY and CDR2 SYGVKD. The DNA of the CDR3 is TGTGCCACCACACAGGCCTCTGGGGGTGAAGCTTTCTTT. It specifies CATTQASGGEAFF.

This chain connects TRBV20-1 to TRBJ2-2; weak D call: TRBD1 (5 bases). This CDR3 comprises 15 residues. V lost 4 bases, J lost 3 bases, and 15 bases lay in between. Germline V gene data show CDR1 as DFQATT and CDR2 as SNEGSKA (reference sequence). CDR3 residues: CSATWTPRHTGELFF. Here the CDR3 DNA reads TGCAGTGCTACATGGACACCGAGGCACACCGGGGAGCTGTTTTTT.

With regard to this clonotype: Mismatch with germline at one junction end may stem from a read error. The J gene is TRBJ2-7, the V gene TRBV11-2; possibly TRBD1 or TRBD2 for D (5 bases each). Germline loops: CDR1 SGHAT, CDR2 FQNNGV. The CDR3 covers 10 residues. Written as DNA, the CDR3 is TGTGCCAGCAGCTTGGGGGAGCCCCACTTC. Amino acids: CASSLGEPHF.

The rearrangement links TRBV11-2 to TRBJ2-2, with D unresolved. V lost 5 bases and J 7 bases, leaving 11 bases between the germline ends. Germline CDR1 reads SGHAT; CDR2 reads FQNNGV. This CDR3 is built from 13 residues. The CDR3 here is CASSNSTVGELFF. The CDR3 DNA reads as TGTGCCAGCAGCAACTCTACCGTCGGGGAGCTGTTTTTT.

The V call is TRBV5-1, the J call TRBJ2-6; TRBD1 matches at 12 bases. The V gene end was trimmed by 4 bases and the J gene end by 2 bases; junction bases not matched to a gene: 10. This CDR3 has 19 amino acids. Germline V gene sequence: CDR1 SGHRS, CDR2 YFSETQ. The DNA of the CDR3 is TGCGCCAGCAGCGCCCTCGGGACAGGGGGCTCGACTGGGGCCAACGTCCTGACTTTC. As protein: CASSALGTGGSTGANVLTF.

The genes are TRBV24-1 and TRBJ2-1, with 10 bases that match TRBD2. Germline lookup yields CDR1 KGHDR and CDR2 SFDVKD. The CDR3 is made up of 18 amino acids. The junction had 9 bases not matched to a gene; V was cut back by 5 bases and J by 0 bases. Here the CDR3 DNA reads TGTGCCACCAGTGGTGGGACTAGCGCTTCATTCTCCTACAATGAGCAGTTCTTC. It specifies CATSGGTSASFSYNEQFF.

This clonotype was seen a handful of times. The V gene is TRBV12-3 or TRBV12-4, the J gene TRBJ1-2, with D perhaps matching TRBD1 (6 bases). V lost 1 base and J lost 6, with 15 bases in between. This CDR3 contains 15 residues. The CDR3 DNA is TGTGCCAGCAGTTTAGAAAACAGGGCGGGAAATGGCTACACCTTC. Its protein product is CASSLENRAGNGYTF.